The TCR beta chain described here comes from a study of technical replicates of blood from a handful of donors (dated by TCRdb to about 2017). To note about this clone: No cognate antigen has been identified for it. No qualities accompany the bases; no much larger clone lies one base away.

As encoded in the germline V gene, CDR1 is SGHTA while CDR2 is FQGTGA. V is reduced by 3 bases and J by 4 bases, leaving a spacing of 17 bases between them. There are 16 amino acids in the CDR3, from cysteine to phenylalanine inclusive. The kept DNA is CDR3 alone, 48 bases in frame from the first base. The protocol used for the library was the immunoSEQ multiplex PCR assay. TCRdb obtained this table from immuneACCESS and retained in-frame rearrangements with V and J assigned. These tables miss some clones; where compared with another copy, unresolved V genes account for less than half of the shortfall, and the remainder is unexplained. This sample holds just over 15,000 clones; 65% to 85% were observed only once. The leading ten clones occupy about an eighth of the sample.

The sample comprised PBMCs. The sequence came from a human donor in good health. The chain employs TRBV7-3 and TRBJ2-3, and perhaps TRBD2 as D gene, on 6 matching bases. Here the CDR3 is given as CASSFWFRESADTQYF. The base sequence is TGTGCCAGCAGCTTTTGGTTCCGGGAGTCCGCAGATACGCAGTATTTT.